This TCR beta chain was identified in a study of blood T cell repertoires in COVID-19. Study-level background: Researchers got acute and convalescent COVID-19 samples from the United States, Italy and Spain. In each case, the material was cDNA or gDNA derived from T cells, B-cell-depleted T cells, or PBMCs.

In the authors' methods: Estimates of nucleated cell counts were drawn from the amplification of reference gene primers. TCRdb's table, derived via immunoSEQ multiplex PCR, lists solely in-frame clones and lacks some. From that table come the V and J calls and clone size; the DNA was used to work out D and trimming. The sample includes approximately 14,000 clones, around 78% of them seen just once. The TCR was taken from a man aged 35 to 55 with active or convalescent COVID-19. The specimen was peripheral blood.

DNA for the CDR3: TGCGCCAGCAGCCCGGAGGACGGAAGCTCCTACGAGCAGTACTTC. Amino acids: CASSPEDGSSYEQYF. The chain employs TRBV5-1 and TRBJ2-7; perhaps TRBD2 as D (5 bases). CDR3 length equals 15 residues. Trimming took 4 bases from V and 0 from J, leaving 14 bases between them. The germline CDR1 and CDR2 sequences are SGHRS and YFSETQ.